This T cell receptor (beta chain) was captured in a study of vaccination effects on CD4 cells after COVID-19. Study background: The two convalescent patients provided samples 16 days and one week before vaccination. Study results and limitations: There was marked clonal contraction among infection- and vaccine-induced clones late after vaccination.

With the ViraFEST assay, the study expanded antigen-specific CD4+ T cells using viral peptide pools, then sequenced them. Investigators separated out CD4+ T cells once 9 to 11 days of culture had passed. By PCR, the person was confirmed to have had SARS-CoV-2 infection between March and December 2020. For each well, 1.5 million to 2.5 million PBMC were cultured with 10 IU/ml IL-2 and roughly 9.2 ug/ml peptides. Pooled HIV-1 Nef peptides were the negative control culture. Here immunoSEQ multiplex PCR was the method, and the copy in TCRdb shows in-frame clones only, minus some. The data hold roughly 70,000 clones, with over 60% observed a single time. This clone has only one observation. Its antigen remains unidentified. V was pared by 4 bases and J by 0 bases, with 15 bases between. Germline V lookup: CDR1 SGHNT, CDR2 YYREEE (reference sequence). The CDR3 is 16 amino acids.

V usage is TRBV5-4 and J usage is TRBJ2-3, with D perhaps matching TRBD2 (5 bases). Sequencing was performed on CD4+ T cells from PBMCs cultured with HIV peptides, taken before COVID-19 vaccination. Regarding subset: HIV-1 Nef peptide pool negative control/reference culture. This TCR derives from a human donor who had a prior SARS-CoV-2 infection. The CDR3 loop is CASSRQEVTSTDTQYF. Here the CDR3 DNA reads TGTGCCAGCAGCCGGCAGGAGGTAACTAGCACAGATACGCAGTATTTT.